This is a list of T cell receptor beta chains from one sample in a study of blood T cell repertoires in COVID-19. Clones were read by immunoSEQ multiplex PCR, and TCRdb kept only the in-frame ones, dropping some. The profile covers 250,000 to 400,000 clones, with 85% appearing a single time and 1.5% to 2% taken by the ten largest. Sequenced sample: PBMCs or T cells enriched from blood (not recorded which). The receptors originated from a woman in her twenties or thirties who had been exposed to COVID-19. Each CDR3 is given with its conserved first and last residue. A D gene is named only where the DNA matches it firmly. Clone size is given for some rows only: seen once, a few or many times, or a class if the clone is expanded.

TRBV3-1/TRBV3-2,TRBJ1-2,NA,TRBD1,CASSQVRRAGGCYGYTF,TGTGCCAGCAGCCAAGTACGGAGGGCAGGGGGTTGCTATGGCTACACCTTC
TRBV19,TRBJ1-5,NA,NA,CASTSSGKRGNQPQHF,TGTGCCAGTACGTCCTCAGGGAAGCGAGGCAATCAGCCCCAGCATTTT
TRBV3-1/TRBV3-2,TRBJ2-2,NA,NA,CASSRTPGTNTGELFF,TGTGCCAGCAGTCGTACCCCAGGTACGAACACCGGGGAGCTGTTTTTT
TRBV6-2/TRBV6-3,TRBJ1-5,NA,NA,CASSYSADQPQHF,TGTGCCAGCAGTTACTCTGCGGATCAGCCCCAGCATTTT
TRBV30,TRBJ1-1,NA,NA,CAWSVLQGREAFF,TGTGCCTGGAGTGTACTACAGGGAAGGGAAGCTTTCTTT
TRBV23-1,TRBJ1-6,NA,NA,CASSPFKRSYNSPLHF,TGCGCCAGCAGTCCTTTTAAGAGGTCCTATAATTCACCCCTCCACTTT
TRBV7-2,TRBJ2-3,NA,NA,CASTRTSDTQYF,TGTGCCAGCACCCGGACTTCAGATACGCAGTATTTT
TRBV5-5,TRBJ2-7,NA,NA,CASSPQIAGEQYF,TGTGCCAGCAGCCCCCAGATTGCGGGGGAGCAGTACTTC
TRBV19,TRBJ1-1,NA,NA,CASMTRDRMNTEAFF,TGTGCCAGTATGACACGGGATAGGATGAACACTGAAGCTTTCTTT
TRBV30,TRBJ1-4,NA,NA,CAWSRGGYEKLFF,TGTGCCTGGAGTAGGGGAGGGTACGAAAAACTGTTTTTT
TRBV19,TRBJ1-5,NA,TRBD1,CASRAGTGGWQPQHF,TGTGCCAGTAGGGCGGGGACAGGGGGCTGGCAGCCCCAGCATTTT
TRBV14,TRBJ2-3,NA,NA,CASSQVAGVGTDTQYF,TGTGCCAGCAGCCAAGTGGCCGGGGTTGGCACAGATACGCAGTATTTT
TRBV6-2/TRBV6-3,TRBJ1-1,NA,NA,CASSYVAGEAFF,TGTGCCAGCAGTTACGTCGCAGGGGAAGCTTTCTTT
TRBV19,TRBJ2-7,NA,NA,CASSNSLGNSYEQYF,TGTGCCAGTAGTAACTCACTAGGGAACTCCTACGAGCAGTACTTC
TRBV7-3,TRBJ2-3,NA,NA,CASSLLARTDTQYF,TGTGCCAGCAGCTTACTTGCTAGGACAGATACGCAGTATTTT
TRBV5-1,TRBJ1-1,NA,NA,CASSFRGNTEAFF,TGCGCCAGCAGCTTCCGGGGGAACACTGAAGCTTTCTTT
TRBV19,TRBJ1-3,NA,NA,CASSIPGGSSGNTIYF,TGTGCCAGTAGTATACCCGGCGGCAGCTCTGGAAACACCATATATTTT
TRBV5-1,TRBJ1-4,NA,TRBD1,CASSLGVQGAGFNEKLFF,TGCGCCAGCAGCTTGGGCGTCCAGGGGGCTGGATTTAATGAAAAACTGTTTTTT
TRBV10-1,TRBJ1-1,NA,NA,CASDSRATEAFF,TGCGCCAGTGACAGCCGAGCCACTGAAGCTTTCTTT
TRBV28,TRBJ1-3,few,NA,CASTLQVSGNTIYF,TGTGCCAGCACCCTCCAGGTCTCTGGAAACACCATATATTTT
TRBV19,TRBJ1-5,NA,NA,CATYPRPWGEEVNQPQHF,TGTGCCACCTACCCCCGCCCATGGGGCGAAGAGGTCAATCAGCCCCAGCATTTT
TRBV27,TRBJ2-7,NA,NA,CASRVFQGGEQYF,TGTGCCAGCAGGGTATTCCAGGGTGGTGAGCAGTACTTC
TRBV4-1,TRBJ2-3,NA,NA,CASSQDILALTDTQYF,TGCGCCAGCAGCCAAGACATACTAGCTTTGACAGATACGCAGTATTTT
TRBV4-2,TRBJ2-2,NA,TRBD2,CASSQGTSGNSGELFF,TGTGCCAGCAGCCAAGGGACTAGCGGGAACTCCGGGGAGCTGTTTTTT
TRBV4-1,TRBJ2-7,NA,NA,CASSQTHPSGDQYF,TGCGCCAGCAGCCAAACCCACCCATCAGGGGATCAGTACTTC
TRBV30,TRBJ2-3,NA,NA,CAWRGPGKETQYF,TGTGCCTGGAGAGGACCCGGGAAAGAAACGCAGTATTTT
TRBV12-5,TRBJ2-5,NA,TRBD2,CASGLVAGGAGGSEETQYF,TGTGCTAGTGGTTTGGTAGCCGGAGGGGCGGGGGGTAGCGAAGAGACCCAGTACTTC